The 23 T cell receptor beta chains below all came from one sample that was sequenced in a study of cytomegalovirus exposure and HLA in healthy donors. Primers included in the PCR were 60 Vbeta and 13 Jbeta primers. Libraries were prepared by immunoSEQ multiplex PCR; TCRdb keeps only in-frame clonotypes and omits some of them. The sample has about 98,000 clones, around two thirds seen once. Sequenced: PBMCs. The source is a male donor in good health and CMV-seronegative.

This clone has more than one count but fewer than ten. This chain connects TRBV4-1 to TRBJ2-2; TRBD1 might be the D (5 bases). Trimming shortened V by 0 bases and J by 3 bases, and 11 bases separated the two germline ends. The germline CDR1 and CDR2 sequences are MGHRA and YSYEKL. The CDR3 is 16 amino acids. This CDR3 reads CASSQDFLGDTGELFF. CDR3 in DNA: TGCGCCAGCAGCCAAGATTTCCTAGGGGACACCGGGGAGCTGTTTTTT.

The chain uses TRBV6-5 and TRBJ2-3; maybe TRBD1 (6 bases). V lost 5 bases, J lost 0 bases, and 9 bases lay in between. Germline values: CDR1 MNHEY, CDR2 SVGAGI. CDR3 length: 14 residues. The CDR3 coding sequence is TGTGCCAGCAGTAGACAGGAAAGCACAGATACGCAGTATTTT. Amino acid sequence: CASSRQESTDTQYF.

The V and J genes are TRBV2 and TRBJ2-1; 8 bases fit TRBD2. Germline V gene data show CDR1 as SNHLY and CDR2 as FYNNEI. The CDR3 has 16 residues. V shed 2 bases, J shed 5 bases, and the junction held 8 bases outside the gene matches. The CDR3 protein is CASSELGGRSHNEQFF. The CDR3 nucleotides are TGTGCCAGCAGTGAATTGGGCGGGAGGTCCCACAATGAGCAGTTCTTC.

V is TRBV7-2 and J is TRBJ1-2, with 8 bases fitting TRBD1. The CDR3 contains 14 residues. The V segment lost 0 bases and the J segment 7 bases; nucleotides outside the gene matches: 4. Germline loops: CDR1 SGHTA, CDR2 FQGNSA. The CDR3 sequence: CASSLAPGGGGYTF. The CDR3 DNA is TGTGCCAGCAGCTTAGCGCCAGGGGGCGGTGGCTACACCTTC. Full variable domain (missing parts from reference TRBV7-2 and TRBJ1-2): GAGVSQSPSNKVTEKGKDVELRCDPISGHTALYWYRQSLGQGLEFLIYFQGNSAPDKSGLPSDRFSAERTGGSVSTLTIQRTQQEDSAVYLCASSLAPGGGGYTFGSGTRLTVV.

The V gene is TRBV7-3, the J gene TRBJ2-1; 7 positions match TRBD2. CDR3 length: 13 amino acids. From germline, CDR1 is SGHTA and CDR2 FQGTGA. Trimming took 4 bases from V and 10 from J; bases not matched to a gene: 7. The CDR3 DNA follows: TGTGCCAGCAGCTCTCCGGGAGGACGGGAGCAGTTCTTC. This sequence encodes CASSSPGGREQFF.

V is TRBV29-1 and J is TRBJ2-6, with a possible D match to TRBD2 (7 bases). Germline CDR1 SQVTM, CDR2 ANQGSEA. V lost 6 bases to trimming and J lost 2 bases, with 20 bases between them. This CDR3 contains 17 residues. The CDR3 reads CSVRTTSGGAGANVLTF. DNA of the CDR3: TGCAGCGTCCGTACCACGTCGGGGGGCGCTGGGGCCAACGTCCTGACTTTC.

This rearrangement joins TRBV28 to TRBJ2-7; D perhaps matches TRBD2 (6 bases). V lost 3 bases to trimming and J lost 0 bases, with 15 bases between them. The germline V gene encodes CDR1 MDHEN and CDR2 SYDVKM. The CDR3 is 16 residues long. CDR3 sequence reads: CASSFSVVGLSYEQYF. For the CDR3, the DNA is TGTGCCAGCAGTTTCTCCGTGGTGGGACTCTCCTACGAGCAGTACTTC.

The chain joins TRBV2 to TRBJ1-5, with D maybe TRBD1 (6 bases). Trimming pared 5 bases from V and 4 bases from J, leaving 15 bases between. There are 15 residues in the CDR3. Germline loops: CDR1 SNHLY, CDR2 FYNNEI. The CDR3 loop is CASSFTGIDNQPQHF. As DNA, the CDR3 is TGTGCCAGCAGTTTCACAGGGATTGATAATCAGCCCCAGCATTTT.

The chain recombines TRBV14 with TRBJ1-4; the D is unclear. Trimming left V 0 bases short and J 4 bases short, with 12 bases between. This CDR3 contains 16 residues. Germline V gene data show CDR1 as SGHDN and CDR2 as FVKESK. The CDR3 DNA reads TGTGCCAGCAGCCAAGAGAGAAGCCGTTATAATGAAAAACTGTTTTTT. It yields the protein CASSQERSRYNEKLFF.

The chain carries TRBV28 and TRBJ2-7, with 9 nucleotides matching TRBD1. The germline V gene encodes CDR1 MDHEN and CDR2 SYDVKM. Germline trimming cut 4 bases from V and 0 bases from J; bases unmatched to any gene: 7. The CDR3 consists of 16 residues. CDR3 sequence (DNA): TGTGCCAGCAGTTCCCCGGACAGGGGATTCTCCTACGAGCAGTACTTC. Its protein is CASSSPDRGFSYEQYF.

This clone has only a few counts. The chain uses TRBV9 and TRBJ2-5; 7 nucleotides line up with TRBD1. The CDR3 is made up of 19 amino acids. Looked up from germline, CDR1 is SGDLS and CDR2 is YYNGEE. Trimming at V came to 0 bases and at J to 0 bases, leaving 14 bases not matched to a gene. In nucleotides, the CDR3 is TGTGCCAGCAGCGTAGAAGGAGAGTGGGGCAGGGGGAACCAAGAGACCCAGTACTTC. This translates into CASSVEGEWGRGNQETQYF.

This clone appeared a single time. This rearrangement joins TRBV25-1 to TRBJ2-7; TRBD1 agrees at 7 bases. Looked up from germline, CDR1 is MGHDK and CDR2 is SYGVNS. This CDR3 contains 16 residues. V lost 6 bases to trimming and J lost 0 bases; unmatched junction nucleotides: 11. CDR3 nucleotides: TGTGCCAGCAGCCCCGCAGGGGGACCGAGCTCCTACGAGCAGTACTTC. It encodes CASSPAGGPSSYEQYF.

The CDR3 coding sequence is TGTGCCTGGAGTACATCAGGACAGGGTAGCCAGCCCCAGCATTTT. Encoded protein: CAWSTSGQGSQPQHF. V gene TRBV30 combines with J gene TRBJ1-5, with TRBD1 identical over 8 bases. Germline V gives CDR1 GTSNPN, CDR2 SVGIG (reference sequence). Trimming cost V 2 bases and J 7 bases; bases outside gene matches: 10. The CDR3 spans 15 residues.

This chain connects TRBV9 to TRBJ1-1; D remains ambiguous. Trimming stripped 4 bases from V and 0 bases from J, with 19 bases between. CDR3 length: 17 residues. Germline CDR1 and CDR2: SGDLS and YYNGEE. This CDR3 is CASSPLGVFGMNTEAFF. As DNA, the CDR3 is TGTGCCAGCAGCCCTCTTGGGGTGTTCGGGATGAACACTGAAGCTTTCTTT. The entire variable domain, with the rest obtained from reference TRBV9 and TRBJ1-1, is as follows: DSGVTQTPKHLITATGQRVTLRCSPRSGDLSVYWYQQSLDQGLQFLIQYYNGEERAKGNILERFSAQQFPDLHSELNLSSLELGDSALYFCASSPLGVFGMNTEAFFGQGTRLTVV.

The chain employs TRBV6-5 and TRBJ2-7, with D possibly matching TRBD2 (6 bases). Germline values: CDR1 MNHEY, CDR2 SVGAGI. CDR3 length equals 14 residues. The V end was cut by 4 bases, the J end by 4 bases, with 14 bases between. CDR3 residues: CASSWRALPYEQYF. CDR3 nucleotide sequence: TGTGCCAGCAGTTGGAGGGCCCTACCTTACGAGCAGTACTTC.

The table lists this clone with a count of one. V is TRBV19 and J is TRBJ1-5; possibly TRBD1 for D (5 bases). The germline V gene has CDR1 LNHDA and CDR2 SQIVND (reference sequence). The V and J ends lost 3 bases and 5 bases respectively, with 23 bases between them. The CDR3 covers 18 residues. CDR3 sequence: CASSILPKGGGSDQPQHF. The CDR3, as DNA: TGTGCCAGTAGTATCCTCCCCAAGGGCGGGGGGTCAGATCAGCCCCAGCATTTT.

In regard to this clone: Given the absence of the conserved phenylalanine or tryptophan at the CDR3 end, a read error is likely. The J gene is TRBJ1-2, the V gene TRBV30; D uncertain. In germline, CDR1 is GTSNPN, CDR2 SVGIG (reference sequence). The CDR3 covers 13 residues. V was shortened by 3 bases and J by 3 bases, with 11 bases between the two germline ends. The CDR3 spells CAWRMGLDYGYTL. The DNA of the CDR3 is TGTGCCTGGAGGATGGGGTTAGACTATGGCTACACCCTC.

This clone has just a few counts. The rearrangement joins TRBV29-1 to TRBJ1-2, with TRBD1 as a possible D gene (5 bases). This CDR3 region has 12 residues. Between the trimmed V and J ends, which lost 7 bases and 8 bases, there was a span of 17 bases. The germline V gene encodes CDR1 SQVTM and CDR2 ANQGSEA. The CDR3 DNA is TGCAGCGCTTGGGGGGGGGAGTTCGGCTACACCTTC. Its translation: CSAWGGEFGYTF.

This clone was seen more than once but under ten times. J is TRBJ2-7 and V is TRBV7-8; TRBD1 matches at 8 bases. J gave up 6 bases and V 5 bases, and 6 bases lay outside the gene matches. The CDR3 runs to 13 residues. The germline V gene encodes CDR1 SGHVS and CDR2 FQNEAQ. The CDR3 nucleotides read TGTGCCAGCAGCCCCTTAGACAGGGGCGAGCAGTACTTC. Protein sequence: CASSPLDRGEQYF. Supplemented by reference TRBV7-8 and TRBJ2-7, the full variable domain reads GAGVSQSPRYKVAKRGQDVALRCDPISGHVSLFWYQQALGQGPEFLTYFQNEAQLDKSGLPSDRFFAERPEGSVSTLKIQRTQQEDSAVYLCASSPLDRGEQYFGPGTRLTVT.

V is TRBV9 and J is TRBJ2-4; 15 bases line up with TRBD2. V lost 4 bases, J lost 3 bases, and 8 bases stayed unmatched. This CDR3 is 18 amino acids long. Germline V gene data show CDR1 as SGDLS and CDR2 as YYNGEE. The CDR3 region has the DNA TGTGCCAGCAGCCCAGGACTAGCGGGAGGGATCGGCAAAAACATTCAGTACTTC. It is translated as CASSPGLAGGIGKNIQYF.

V and J are TRBV29-1 and TRBJ2-3; possibly TRBD2 for D (5 bases). CDR1 and CDR2 from the germline V gene are SQVTM and ANQGSEA. Between the trimmed V and J ends, which lost 4 bases and 6 bases, there was a span of 17 bases. This CDR3 is 14 amino acids long. The CDR3 spells CSVVGGRVIDTQYF. CDR3 nucleotides: TGCAGCGTTGTGGGCGGGCGTGTAATCGATACGCAGTATTTT.

The rearrangement uses TRBV4-2 and TRBJ2-7; perhaps TRBD1 as D (6 bases). Trimming removed 5 bases at V and 11 bases at J, with 25 bases between. The CDR3 extends over 15 amino acids. Germline loops: CDR1 LGHNA, CDR2 YNFKEQ. In nucleotides, the CDR3 is TGTGCCAGCAGCTATACTTTTGTTGGGGACATGGGAGAGTACTTC. Protein product: CASSYTFVGDMGEYF.

The chain links TRBV5-6 to TRBJ1-1; TRBD1 agrees at 9 bases. CDR1 is SGHDT and CDR2 is YYEEEE in the germline V gene. The CDR3 is 14 residues long. V shed 4 bases and J 6 bases; nucleotides not matched to a gene: 7. CDR3 DNA sequence: TGTGCCAGCAGCGCAGGGACAGGGCTCGCTGAAGCTTTCTTT. Protein: CASSAGTGLAEAFF.